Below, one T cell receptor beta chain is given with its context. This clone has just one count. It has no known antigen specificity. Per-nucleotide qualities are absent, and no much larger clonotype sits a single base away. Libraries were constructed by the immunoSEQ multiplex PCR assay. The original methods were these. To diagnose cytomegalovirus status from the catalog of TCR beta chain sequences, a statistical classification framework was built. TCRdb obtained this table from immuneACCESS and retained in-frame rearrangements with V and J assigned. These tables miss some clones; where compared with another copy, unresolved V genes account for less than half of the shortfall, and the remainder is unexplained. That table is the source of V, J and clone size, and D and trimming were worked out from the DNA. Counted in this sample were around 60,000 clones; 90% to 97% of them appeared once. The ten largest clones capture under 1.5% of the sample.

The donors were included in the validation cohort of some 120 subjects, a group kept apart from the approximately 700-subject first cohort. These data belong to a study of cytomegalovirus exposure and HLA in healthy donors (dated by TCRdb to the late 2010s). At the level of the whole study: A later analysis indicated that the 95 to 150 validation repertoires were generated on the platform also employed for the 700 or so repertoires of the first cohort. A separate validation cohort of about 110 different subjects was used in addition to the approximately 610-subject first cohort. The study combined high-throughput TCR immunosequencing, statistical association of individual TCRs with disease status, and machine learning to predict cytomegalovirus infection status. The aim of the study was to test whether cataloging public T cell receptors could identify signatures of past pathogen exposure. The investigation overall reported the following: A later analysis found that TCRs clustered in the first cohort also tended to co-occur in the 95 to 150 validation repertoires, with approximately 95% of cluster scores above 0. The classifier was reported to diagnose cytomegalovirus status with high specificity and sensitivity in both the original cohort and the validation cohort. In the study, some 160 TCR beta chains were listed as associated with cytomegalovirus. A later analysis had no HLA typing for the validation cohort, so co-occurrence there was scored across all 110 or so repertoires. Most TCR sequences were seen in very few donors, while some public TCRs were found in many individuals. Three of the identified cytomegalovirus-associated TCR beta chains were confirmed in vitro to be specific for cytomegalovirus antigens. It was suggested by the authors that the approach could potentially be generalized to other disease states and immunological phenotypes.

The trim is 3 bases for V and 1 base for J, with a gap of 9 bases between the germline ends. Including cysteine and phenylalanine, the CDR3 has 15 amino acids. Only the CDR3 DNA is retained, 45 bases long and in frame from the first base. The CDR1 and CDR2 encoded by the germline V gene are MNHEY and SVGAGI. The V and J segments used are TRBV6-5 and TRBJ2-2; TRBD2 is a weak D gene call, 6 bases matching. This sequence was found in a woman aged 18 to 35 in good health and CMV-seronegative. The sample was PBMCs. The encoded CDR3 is CASSYERVNTGELFF. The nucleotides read TGTGCCAGCAGTTATGAGCGGGTGAACACCGGGGAGCTGTTTTTT.